This T cell receptor (beta chain) was captured by sequencing in a study of OX40 agonist ivuxolimab in advanced cancers. Study at large: The group had a mean age of approximately 60 years, ranged from about 20 to 79, and was less than 85% male.

There are 14 residues in the CDR3. Germline CDR1 is SGHVS and CDR2 is FNYEAQ. Trimming removed 8 bases at V and 0 bases at J, with 11 bases between. Clones were read by immunoSEQ multiplex PCR, and TCRdb kept only the in-frame ones, dropping some. The sample holds fewer than 55,000 clones, approximately 87% seen once. The chain carries TRBV7-6 and TRBJ2-1, with no clear D. The sample here was CD4+ or CD8+ T cells sorted from blood, taken in a trial of the OX40 agonist ivuxolimab. This TCR was sampled from an adult with an advanced solid tumor such as melanoma, head and neck, liver or kidney cancer. The CDR3 coding sequence is TGTGCCAGCTCCAGTCTAAGCTCCTACAATGAGCAGTTCTTC. Translation: CASSSLSSYNEQFF.